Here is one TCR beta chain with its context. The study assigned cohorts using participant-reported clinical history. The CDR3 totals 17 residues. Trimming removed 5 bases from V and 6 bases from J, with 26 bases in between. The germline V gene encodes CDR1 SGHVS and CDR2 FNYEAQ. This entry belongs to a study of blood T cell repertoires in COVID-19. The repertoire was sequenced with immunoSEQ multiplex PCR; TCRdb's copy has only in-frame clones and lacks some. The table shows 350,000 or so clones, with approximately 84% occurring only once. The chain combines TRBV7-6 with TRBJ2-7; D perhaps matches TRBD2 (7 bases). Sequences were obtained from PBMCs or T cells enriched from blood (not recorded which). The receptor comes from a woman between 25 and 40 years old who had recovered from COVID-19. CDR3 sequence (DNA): TGTGCCAGCAGCCCCTTTGTGGGGGGGGGCCTCCCTTCCGAGCAGTACTTC. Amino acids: CASSPFVGGGLPSEQYF. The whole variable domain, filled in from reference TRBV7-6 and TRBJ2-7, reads GAGVSQSPRYKVTKRGQDVALRCDPISGHVSLYWYRQALGQGPEFLTYFNYEAQQDKSGLPNDRFSAERPEGSISTLTIQRTEQRDSAMYRCASSPFVGGGLPSEQYFGPGTRLTVT.